The entry below describes one TCR beta chain. As yet, its antigen is unknown. This specimen comes from a study of beta chain features in type 1 diabetes. General study findings and limits: Whether TCRB rearrangement is influenced by HLA type went unresolved here. PCR, the amplification step, might favor shorter templates, equally in patients and controls. Healthy donors had naive, central memory and Treg TCRB repertoires that appeared less similar than those seen among patients. Type 1 diabetes patients showed a moderate but significant shortening of TCRB CDR3s in all four CD4+ subsets.

Trimming stripped 8 bases from V and 3 bases from J, with 9 bases between. Germline V gene data show CDR1 as SNHLY and CDR2 as FYNNEI. This CDR3 has 12 amino acids. Sequencing targeted expressed TCRB transcripts, as all isolated RNA had been reverse transcribed. The table came from immunoSEQ multiplex PCR; TCRdb's copy has only in-frame clones and leaves some out. The sample includes tens of thousands of clones, roughly 40% seen only once; the top ten take 1.4% to 1.5%. The chain has TRBV2 and TRBJ2-3, with D hard to call. This sequence originates from a man younger than 40 with type 1 diabetes. The sample was Tregs from blood. The DNA of the CDR3 is TGTGCCAGCTCACTAACTACAGATACGCAGTATTTT. Translated: CASSLTTDTQYF.